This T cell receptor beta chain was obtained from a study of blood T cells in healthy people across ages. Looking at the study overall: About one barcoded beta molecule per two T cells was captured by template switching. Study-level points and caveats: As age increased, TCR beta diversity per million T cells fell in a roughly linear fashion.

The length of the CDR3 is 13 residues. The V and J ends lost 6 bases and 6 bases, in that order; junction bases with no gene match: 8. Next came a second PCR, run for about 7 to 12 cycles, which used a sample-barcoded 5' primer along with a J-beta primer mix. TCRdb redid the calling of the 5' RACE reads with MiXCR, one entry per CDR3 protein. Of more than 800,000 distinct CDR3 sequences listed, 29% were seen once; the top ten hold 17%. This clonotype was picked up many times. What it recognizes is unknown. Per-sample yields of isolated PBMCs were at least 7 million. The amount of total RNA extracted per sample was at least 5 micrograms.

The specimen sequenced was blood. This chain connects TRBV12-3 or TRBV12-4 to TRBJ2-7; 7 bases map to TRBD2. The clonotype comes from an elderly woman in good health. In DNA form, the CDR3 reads TGTGCCAGCAGAGGGGCCGGGACTACCGAGCAGTACTTC. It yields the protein CASRGAGTTEQYF.